The present entry profiles one T cell receptor beta chain with its context. What it binds is not known. The entry originates in a study of T cell responses to AZD1222 COVID-19 vaccine. General observations from the study: Nearly half of the spike-specific TCRs reportedly recognize variant regions that carry no mutations. Baseline serostatus was positive in only a handful of AZD1222 recipients.

Assay: immunoSEQ multiplex PCR; the TCRdb copy retains only in-frame clones and omits some. Altogether some 170,000 clones are present, 85% to 95% being singletons, with the ten largest covering 0.7% to 0.9%. Trimming shortened V by 7 bases and J by 2 bases, and 14 bases separated the two germline ends. In germline, CDR1 is KGHDR, CDR2 SFDVKD. CDR3 size: 15 residues. The rearrangement joins TRBV24-1 to TRBJ1-5; D is perhaps TRBD1 (6 bases). The sequence was collected from an adult in good health. This specimen consisted of peripheral blood, obtained on day 0 of AZD1222 vaccination. The CDR3 here is CATRSRGLRNQPQHF. The DNA for the CDR3 is TGTGCCACCAGGAGCAGGGGCCTGCGCAATCAGCCCCAGCATTTT.